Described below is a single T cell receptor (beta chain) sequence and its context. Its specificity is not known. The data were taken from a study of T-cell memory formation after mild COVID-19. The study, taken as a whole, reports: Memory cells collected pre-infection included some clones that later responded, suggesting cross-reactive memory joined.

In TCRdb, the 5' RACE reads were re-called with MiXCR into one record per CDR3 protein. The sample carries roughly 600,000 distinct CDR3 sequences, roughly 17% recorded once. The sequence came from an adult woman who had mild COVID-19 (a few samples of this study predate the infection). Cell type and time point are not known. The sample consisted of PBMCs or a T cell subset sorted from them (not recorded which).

CDR3 loop: CASSQKAGLSYEQYF. In DNA, the CDR3 is TGTGCCAGCAGCCAAAAGGCAGGGTTGTCCTACGAGCAGTACTTC. The rearrangement links TRBV14 to TRBJ2-7; D possibly corresponds to TRBD1 (5 bases). The CDR3 covers 15 residues. The V end was cut by 2 bases, the J end by 1 base, with 12 bases between. The germline V gene has CDR1 SGHDN and CDR2 FVKESK.